This TCR beta chain was profiled in a study of beta chain features in type 1 diabetes. General study results and limits: Whether TCRB rearrangement is influenced by HLA type was left unresolved in this analysis.

Expressed TCRB transcripts got sequenced, as all isolated RNA was reverse transcribed. TCRdb keeps only in-frame clones here, not all; method: immunoSEQ multiplex PCR. The sample includes almost 350,000 clones, around 8% of them seen just once. A word on this clone: Its antigen remains unidentified. A junction boundary mismatches the germline segment, possibly from a read error.

The specimen was central memory CD4+ T cells from blood. This TCR came from a young woman in good health.

The CDR3: CATSSPGTVRHGVF. The CDR3, as DNA: TGTGCCACCAGCTCCCCCGGGACAGTCCGCCACGGGGTTTTT. The V and J genes are TRBV15 and TRBJ1-4, with 7 bases that match TRBD1. CDR1 is LNHNV and CDR2 is YYDKDF in the germline V gene (reference sequence). The CDR3 loop spans 14 amino acids.